This T cell receptor beta chain was captured in a study of blood T cell repertoires in COVID-19. Whole-study context: Some COVID-19 samples were acute and others convalescent; all came from the United States, Italy and Spain.

The CDR3 spans 15 residues. V shed 4 bases, J shed 2 bases, and the junction held 8 bases outside the gene matches. The germline gives CDR1 SGHRS, CDR2 YFSETQ. Profiled with immunoSEQ multiplex PCR; TCRdb holds only in-frame clones, not every one. Among 90,000 to 100,000 clones listed, roughly 83% were seen once. The sequence was collected from a woman aged 60 to 75 with acute or convalescent COVID-19. The chain carries TRBV5-1 and TRBJ2-7; TRBD1 aligns across 8 bases. Sequenced sample: peripheral blood. The CDR3 DNA reads as TGCGCCAGCAGCACCTCCGGGACAGGCGCCTACGAGCAGTACTTC. This translates into CASSTSGTGAYEQYF. Variable domain in full (rest from reference TRBV5-1 and TRBJ2-7): KAGVTQTPRYLIKTRGQQVTLSCSPISGHRSVSWYQQTPGQGLQFLFEYFSETQRNKGNFPGRFSGRQFSNSRSEMNVSTLELGDSALYLCASSTSGTGAYEQYFGPGTRLTVT.